Ten or more counts support the clone carrying this T cell receptor (beta chain). Its specificity is unknown. The time point is: newly diagnosed GD, antithyroid drugs for less than 3 months. With RNA extracted from PBMCs as input, the TCR library was made. The data were obtained in a study of regulatory T cells in long-lasting Graves disease. The study's findings and limits: Accuracy may have been reduced by the small sample size.

Arm-PCR of CDR3 regions with iRepertoire HTBI primers generated TCR beta libraries. TCRdb redid the calling of the multiplex PCR reads with MiXCR, one entry per CDR3 protein. The sample carries about 310,000 distinct CDR3 sequences, over 15% recorded once. Deletions cut 1 base from V and 12 bases from J, with 10 bases between. Germline-derived CDR1 and CDR2 are SGHTA and FQGNSA. This CDR3 has 12 amino acids. This material consisted of peripheral blood mononuclear cells (PBMCs), taken at new diagnosis, from a patient treated with antithyroid drugs. The rearrangement uses TRBV7-2 and TRBJ2-1; D is ambiguous. This clonotype originated in a female donor with Graves disease. CDR3 in DNA: TGTGCCAGCAGCTTAGTTTTAACTGCGCAGTTCTTC. It encodes CASSLVLTAQFF.